One and the same sample provided the 18 T cell receptor beta chains below, sequenced in a study of CD8 T cells in Susac syndrome (dated by TCRdb to about 2019). Library preparation used the immunoSEQ multiplex PCR assay. RNA was extracted using the RNeasy kit, and roughly 0.45 to 1 microgram was reverse transcribed with random hexamers. TCRdb handled the public reads itself, with Q25 trimming in fastp and clone calling in MiXCR, and kept productive beta chains. Records with the same CDR3 protein are collapsed into one entry carrying the most frequent genes and DNA. For this sample there are more than 110,000 distinct CDR3 sequences; 94% appear just once. The ten largest clonotypes hold over 0.25% of the sample. Sequenced material: CD8+ T cells from PBMCs. The receptor source for this set is a human donor in good health.

The chain employs TRBV4-2 and TRBJ2-7, with 9 nucleotides matching TRBD2. CDR1 is LGHNA, CDR2 YNFKEQ, per germline. Germline trimming cut 4 bases from V and 6 bases from J; bases unmatched to any gene: 7. The CDR3 extends over 14 amino acids. This CDR3 reads CASSPGLAGFEQYF. The DNA for the CDR3 is TGTGCCAGCAGCCCCGGGCTAGCGGGATTCGAGCAGTACTTC.

The chain links TRBV24-1 to TRBJ2-5; 7 bases align to TRBD2. Germline values: CDR1 KGHDR, CDR2 SFDVKD. The CDR3 spans 15 residues. Trimming cost V 3 bases and J 1 base; bases outside gene matches: 4. This CDR3 reads CATSDPGTTQETQYF. CDR3 nucleotides: TGTGCCACCAGTGATCCCGGGACTACCCAAGAGACCCAGTACTTC.

This clonotype came up once. The chain combines TRBV29-1 with TRBJ2-1; D perhaps matches TRBD2 (5 bases). The germline CDR1 and CDR2 sequences are SQVTM and ANQGSEA. V was cut by 2 bases and J by 6 bases, with 14 bases left in between. CDR3 length equals 14 residues. The CDR3 sequence is CSVEWARRVNEQFF. The CDR3 nucleotides read TGCAGCGTTGAATGGGCACGGCGGGTCAATGAGCAGTTCTTC.

The genes are TRBV12-3 or TRBV12-4 and TRBJ2-1, with D uncertain. The CDR3 sequence is 13 residues long. Trimming cost V 3 bases and J 9 bases, with 12 bases left between them. The CDR3 is CASSLHPSSEQFF. For the CDR3, the DNA is TGTGCCAGCAGTTTGCACCCCTCGTCTGAGCAGTTCTTC.

This clonotype appeared a single time. The rearrangement joins TRBV27 to TRBJ1-2, with D uncertain. The CDR3 sequence is 13 residues long. V gave up 4 bases and J gave up 7 bases, with 13 bases separating them. CDR1 MNHEY and CDR2 SMNVEV come from the germline V gene (reference sequence). The CDR3 DNA reads TGTGCCAGCAGTTCCCTTTTCGGGGTTGGCTACACCTTC. Encoded protein: CASSSLFGVGYTF.

The V gene is TRBV27, the J gene TRBJ2-1; D call uncertain. V lost 0 bases and J 8 bases, leaving 8 bases between the germline ends. The CDR3 spans 13 residues. Germline V CDR1 and CDR2: MNHEY, SMNVEV (reference sequence). The CDR3 loop reads CASSLSEGDEQFF. CDR3 sequence (DNA): TGTGCCAGCAGTTTATCGGAAGGTGATGAGCAGTTCTTC.

This sequence joins TRBV19 and TRBJ1-5; the match to TRBD1 covers 9 bases. Losses at the gene ends were 5 bases for V and 5 bases for J; bases not matched to a gene: 7. Germline V lookup: CDR1 LNHDA, CDR2 SQIVND (reference sequence). The CDR3 runs 15 residues. The CDR3, as DNA: TGTGCCAGTAGTCCCGGGACAGGGTCTCATCAGCCCCAGCATTTT. This translates into CASSPGTGSHQPQHF. Variable domain in full (rest from reference TRBV19 and TRBJ1-5): DGGITQSPKYLFRKEGQNVTLSCEQNLNHDAMYWYRQDPGQGLRLIYYSQIVNDFQKGDIAEGYSVSREKKESFPLTVTSAQKNPTAFYLCASSPGTGSHQPQHFGDGTRLSIL.

This clonotype appeared once. The rearrangement uses TRBV28 and TRBJ2-5; D may be TRBD1 (7 bases). Germline assignment: CDR1 MDHEN and CDR2 SYDVKM. Trimming stripped 6 bases from V and 4 bases from J, with 15 bases between. This CDR3 comprises 14 residues. CDR3 coding DNA: TGTGCCAGCAGGCCCCAGGGGGGTGGAGAGACCCAGTACTTC. Encoded protein: CASRPQGGGETQYF.

This rearrangement joins TRBV4-3 to TRBJ2-1; perhaps TRBD2 as D (5 bases). This CDR3 comprises 15 residues. Looked up from germline, CDR1 is LGHNA and CDR2 is YSLEER. V lost 4 bases to trimming and J lost 6 bases, with 16 bases between them. The CDR3 loop reads CASSRDYSSPNEQFF. CDR3 coding DNA: TGCGCCAGCAGCCGAGACTATTCTAGTCCCAATGAGCAGTTCTTC.

This clonotype appeared a single time. This chain links TRBV29-1 with TRBJ1-1; D gene uncertain. V was cut by 6 bases and J by 6 bases, with 14 bases left in between. The germline CDR1 and CDR2 sequences are SQVTM and ANQGSEA. CDR3 length: 12 residues. CDR3 bases: TGCAGCGTGACTACCGCCCACCCTGAAGCTTTCTTT. Protein product: CSVTTAHPEAFF.

V is TRBV19 and J is TRBJ2-7; weak D call: TRBD2 (6 bases). The CDR3 sequence is 12 residues long. V lost 6 bases and J lost 3, with 9 bases in between. CDR1 is LNHDA and CDR2 is SQIVND in the germline V gene (reference sequence). Here the CDR3 DNA reads TGTGCCAGTAGCTCGGGGGACTACGAGCAGTACTTC. It yields the protein CASSSGDYEQYF.

The rearrangement links TRBV15 to TRBJ2-6; the D gene is possibly TRBD2 (6 bases). The CDR3 is 22 residues long. Between the trimmed V and J ends, which lost 0 bases and 1 base, there was a span of 25 bases. Germline CDR1 and CDR2: LNHNV and YYDKDF (reference sequence). CDR3 in DNA: TGTGCCACCAGCAGAGACCTCGCTGGGGGGTCATCCCTTGCTTCTGGGGCCAACGTCCTGACTTTC. It translates to CATSRDLAGGSSLASGANVLTF.

The CDR3 here is CASRWVENTEAFF. The CDR3 DNA follows: TGCGCCAGCCGGTGGGTGGAGAACACTGAAGCTTTCTTT. The chain recombines TRBV5-1 with TRBJ1-1; no firm D call. CDR1 is SGHRS, CDR2 YFSETQ, per germline. V gave up 7 bases and J gave up 1 base, with 11 bases separating them. This CDR3 comprises 13 residues.

This chain uses TRBV9 with TRBJ2-5; TRBD1 agrees at 8 bases. The J segment lost 3 bases and the V segment lost 3 bases, leaving 1 base of the junction unmatched. The CDR3 is 13 residues long. Germline V gives CDR1 SGDLS, CDR2 YYNGEE. The CDR3 DNA sequence: TGTGCCAGCAGCGGACAGGGGAAAGAGACCCAGTACTTC. The encoded protein is CASSGQGKETQYF.

The rearrangement uses TRBV6-2 or TRBV6-3 and TRBJ1-1; D is ambiguous. This CDR3 is 10 amino acids long. Per the germline V gene, CDR1 is MNHEY and CDR2 is SVGEGT. Trimming took 8 bases from V and 7 from J, leaving 8 bases between them. The CDR3 DNA sequence: TGTGCCAGCGGAACCATTGAAGCTTTCTTT. Translating gives CASGTIEAFF.

The chain recombines TRBV12-3 or TRBV12-4 with TRBJ1-1, with TRBD1 as a possible D gene (6 bases). The CDR3 totals 11 residues. The V end lost 6 bases, the J end lost 8 bases, and 10 bases lay between the germline ends. CDR3 loop: CASRTGLEAFF. The CDR3 DNA reads TGTGCCAGCAGAACAGGGTTAGAAGCTTTCTTT.

The rearrangement links TRBV29-1 to TRBJ2-3; D is perhaps TRBD2 (5 bases). The V end lost 1 base, the J end lost 1 base, and 12 bases lay between the germline ends. Germline CDR1 reads SQVTM; CDR2 reads ANQGSEA. The CDR3 spans 15 residues. CDR3 nucleotide sequence: TGCAGCGTTGAAGGGACTTCTATTGGCACAGATACGCAGTATTTT. Its translation is CSVEGTSIGTDTQYF.

This chain connects TRBV20-1 to TRBJ2-2; D may match TRBD1 or TRBD2 (5 bases each). Germline V gene sequence: CDR1 DFQATT, CDR2 SNEGSKA (reference sequence). This CDR3 spans 14 amino acids. Trimming stripped 2 bases from V and 7 bases from J, with 14 bases between. The CDR3 is CSARHGTLGGELFF. As DNA, the CDR3 is TGCAGTGCTAGACACGGGACCCTGGGCGGGGAGCTGTTTTTT.